Listed here are 2 T cell receptor beta chains from one sample, sequenced in a study of cytotoxic CD8 clonotypes in ibrutinib-treated CLL. The protocol was immunoSEQ multiplex PCR, while the TCRdb copy is restricted to in-frame clones and leaves out a portion. In the table there are more than 200,000 clones, approximately 75% of which are singletons. The sequencing here drew on PBMCs, taken after 12 months of ibrutinib treatment. These receptors were collected from a human donor with chronic lymphocytic leukemia.

CDR3 sequence: CASSLGLALNIQYF. CDR3 in DNA: TGTGCCAGCAGCTTGGGGCTAGCCCTCAACATTCAGTACTTC. The chain uses TRBV5-6 and TRBJ2-4, with D perhaps TRBD2 (5 bases). Between the trimmed V and J ends, which lost 0 bases and 7 bases, there was a span of 11 bases. This CDR3 contains 14 residues. From germline, CDR1 is SGHDT and CDR2 YYEEEE.

The chain has TRBV28 and TRBJ2-7; 9 nucleotides match TRBD2. The J segment lost 1 base and the V segment lost 6 bases, leaving 4 bases of the junction unmatched. Germline V gene sequence: CDR1 MDHEN, CDR2 SYDVKM. This CDR3 region has 14 residues. CDR3 nucleotide sequence: TGTGCCAGCAGAATGAGCGGGAGGTCCTACGAGCAGTACTTC. This sequence encodes CASRMSGRSYEQYF.